The rows below give T cell receptor beta chains drawn from one sample of a study of neurological immune-mediated disorders. TCRdb processed the 5' RACE reads anew with MiXCR; each CDR3 protein has one entry. The sample yields around 100,000 distinct CDR3 sequences, about 10% seen once. The sample consisted of PBMCs. These receptors all stem from a female donor with HTLV-1-associated myelopathy (HAM/TSP). CDR3s include the opening cysteine and the closing phenylalanine or tryptophan. A D gene is named only where the DNA matches it firmly. A row's size may be missing; if present it is once, few, many or a size class.

d_call j_call v_call clone_size cdr3_nt cdr3_aa
NA TRBJ2-1 TRBV5-6 many TGTGCCAGCAGCTTTCCAACGGTGGCCTACAATGAGCAGTTCTTC CASSFPTVAYNEQFF
TRBD1 TRBJ2-7 TRBV6-5 few TGTGCCAGCAGTGCGACAGGGGGCGAGCAGTACTTC CASSATGGEQYF
NA TRBJ2-2 TRBV5-1 many TGCGCCAGCAGCTTGTTACCACGGGACACCGGGGAGCTGTTTTTT CASSLLPRDTGELFF
TRBD1 TRBJ1-1 TRBV6-6 many TGTGCCAGCAGCCTGACGGGAAGTGGAGGACAGGGGGAAGCTTTCTTT CASSLTGSGGQGEAFF
TRBD2 TRBJ2-5 TRBV20-1 many TGCAGTGCTACCAGAACGGGAGGGGAGACCCAGTACTTC CSATRTGGETQYF
TRBD2 TRBJ2-3 TRBV20-1 many TGCAGTGCTAGTCGCGGGGGGGGGAACACAGATACGCAGTATTTT CSASRGGGNTDTQYF
NA TRBJ2-3 TRBV12-3/TRBV12-4 many TGTGCCAGCAGGGTCCACAGGGTCCCAGATACGCAGTATTTT CASRVHRVPDTQYF
TRBD1 TRBJ2-5 TRBV29-1 many TGCAGCGTTGGAAAACAGGGGCGGGAGACCCAGTACTTC CSVGKQGRETQYF
NA TRBJ2-2 TRBV20-1 many TGCAGTGCTAGAGTTTTCGCCGGGGAGCTGTTTTTT CSARVFAGELFF
NA TRBJ2-2 TRBV20-1 many TGCAGTGCTCTAGGGGGACCGAACACCGGGGAGCTGTTTTTT CSALGGPNTGELFF
NA TRBJ2-7 TRBV12-5 many TGTGCTAGTGTCCCGGGGGACAACCCCTACGAGCAGTACTTC CASVPGDNPYEQYF
NA TRBJ2-7 TRBV11-2 many TGTGCCAGCAGCTTGGGGGGGCGGGCCTACGAGCAGTACTTC CASSLGGRAYEQYF
NA TRBJ1-5 TRBV6-6 many TGTGCCAGCAGTTACTCGTTGTCGCTGCCTCAGCCCCAGCATTTT CASSYSLSLPQPQHF
NA TRBJ2-3 TRBV7-9 many TGTGCCAGCAGCTTAGTAGCGGAGAACACAGATACGCAGTATTTT CASSLVAENTDTQYF
TRBD1 TRBJ2-3 TRBV20-1 many TGCAGTGCACGGGACAGGGTGAGCACAGATACGCAGTATTTT CSARDRVSTDTQYF
TRBD2 TRBJ2-3 TRBV18 many TGTGCCAGCTCACCACCAGCGGGGGCAGATACGCAGTATTTT CASSPPAGADTQYF
NA TRBJ1-2 TRBV6-5 NA TGTGCCAGCAGTTACACCCAAGTACCGACCTTC CASSYTQVPTF
NA TRBJ1-1 TRBV28 many TGTGCCAGCAGATCGCCGGGGGGGGCGTATAGAACTGAAGCTTTCTTT CASRSPGGAYRTEAFF
NA TRBJ1-1 TRBV5-1 many TGCGCCAGCAGCTTTGGTGAGAATTTGAACACTGAAGCTTTCTTT CASSFGENLNTEAFF
NA TRBJ2-2 TRBV9 many TGTGCCAGCAGCGTAGATCCAGGGAACACCGGGGAGCTGTTTTTT CASSVDPGNTGELFF
NA TRBJ2-1 TRBV25-1 many TGTGCCAGTAGACAGTACAATGAGCAGTTCTTC CASRQYNEQFF
NA TRBJ1-2 TRBV5-1 many TGCGCCAGCAGCACGGACGGCCTTAACTATGGCTACACCTTC CASSTDGLNYGYTF
NA TRBJ1-1 TRBV6-2/TRBV6-3 NA TGTGCCAGCAGTTACTCGATCCCGTTTTTAGGACTATTGAACACTGAAGCTTTCTTT CASSYSIPFLGLLNTEAFF
NA TRBJ2-2 TRBV4-1 NA TGCGCCAGCAGCCGAGGTGGCAGGGGGGCCGGGGAGCTGTTTTTT CASSRGGRGAGELFF
NA TRBJ2-2 TRBV20-1 many TGCAGTGCTAGAGTTTTCGCGGGGACGAACACCGGGGAGCTGTTTTTT CSARVFAGTNTGELFF
TRBD1 TRBJ2-4 TRBV7-8 many TGTGCCAGCAGCCCCCAGGGGGATACGGGAAACATTCAGTACTTC CASSPQGDTGNIQYF
NA TRBJ2-7 TRBV5-6 many TGTGCCAGCAGCTTAACAGGGTCGAGGTACGAGCAGTACTTC CASSLTGSRYEQYF
NA TRBJ2-7 TRBV5-1 NA TGCGCCAGCAGCTTGACGTCAGTGGGCCAAGGCGAGCAGTACTTC CASSLTSVGQGEQYF
NA TRBJ2-3 TRBV9 many TGTGCCAGCAGCGTAGTTCATACGCAGTATTTT CASSVVHTQYF
NA TRBJ2-7 TRBV11-2 many TGTGCCAGCAGCCTTATCCAGGGGCTCTACGAGCAGTACTTC CASSLIQGLYEQYF
NA TRBJ1-1 TRBV5-1 many TGCGCCAGCAGCTTGGATTCGCCCGGGAACACTGAAGCTTTCTTT CASSLDSPGNTEAFF
NA TRBJ1-2 TRBV20-1 many TGCAGTGCTAAAGGGGGGGTCAATTATGGCTACACCTTC CSAKGGVNYGYTF
NA TRBJ2-3 TRBV5-5 NA TGTGTCAGCAGCCCGGGACTCCATGAGTCCAATACGCAGTATTTT CVSSPGLHESNTQYF
NA TRBJ2-7 TRBV18 few TGTGCCAGCTCACCTAACAGGGAAGGCGAGCAGTACTTC CASSPNREGEQYF
NA TRBJ2-3 TRBV24-1 many TGTGCCACCTCTCAAGTAGCGGATACGCAGTATTTT CATSQVADTQYF
NA TRBJ2-1 TRBV5-1 medium-sized TGCGCCAGCAGCTTGGGTGGTAGAGGAAATGAGCAGTTCTTC CASSLGGRGNEQFF
NA TRBJ1-3 TRBV5-1 many TGCGCCAGCAGCTTGGGGACCGCTGGAAACACCATATATTTT CASSLGTAGNTIYF
NA TRBJ2-2 TRBV5-1 NA TGCGCCAGCAGCCTGGCCAGTGTAGGGAACACCGCGGAGCTGTTTTTT CASSLASVGNTAELFF
NA TRBJ1-1 TRBV7-2 many TGTGCCAGCAGCTTAGAGGTATCGATAATGAACACTGAAGCTTTCTTT CASSLEVSIMNTEAFF
NA TRBJ2-2 TRBV5-1 many TGCGCCAGCAGCTCCGTGGGGGGCTCGGTGTCCGGGGAGCTGTTTTTT CASSSVGGSVSGELFF
NA TRBJ2-7 TRBV7-9 many TGTGCCAGCAGCTTACCCCTGAGCGAGCAGTACTTC CASSLPLSEQYF
NA TRBJ1-1 TRBV5-1 many TGCGCCAGCAGCTTGACCAGCATGAACACTGAAGCTTTCTTT CASSLTSMNTEAFF
NA TRBJ2-7 TRBV5-1 many TGCGCCAGCACCGATCAGAGGGGGGTCGGGTACGAGCAGTACTTC CASTDQRGVGYEQYF
NA TRBJ1-4 TRBV6-5 NA TGTTCCAGCAGTTTGGGTGAAAAACTGTTTTTT CSSSLGEKLFF
TRBD1 TRBJ1-3 TRBV20-1 many TGCAGACCCGGGACAGGTTATTTCTCTGGAAACACCATATATTTT CRPGTGYFSGNTIYF
NA TRBJ2-2 TRBV4-1 many TGCGCCAGCAGCCAAGATCTTATATTGGCCGCGAACACCGGGGAGCTGTTTTTT CASSQDLILAANTGELFF
NA TRBJ2-2 TRBV5-1 many TGCGCCAGCAGAGGGGACGGAGGTGAAACCGGGGAGCTGTTTTTT CASRGDGGETGELFF
NA TRBJ2-1 TRBV15 many TGTGCTACCAGCTCGGACGCCGCTTACAATGAGCAGTTCTTC CATSSDAAYNEQFF
TRBD2 TRBJ2-7 TRBV5-1 many TGCGCCAGCAGCCCCGGGACTAGCGAATCATACGAGCAGTACTTC CASSPGTSESYEQYF
NA TRBJ2-6 TRBV18 many TGTGCCAGCTCACCAGGACAGGGAGGGGGCTCTGGGGCCAACGTCCTGACTTTC CASSPGQGGGSGANVLTF